This T cell receptor (beta chain) originates from a study of blood T cell repertoires in COVID-19. Study-wide background: The United States, Italy and Spain supplied acute and convalescent COVID-19 samples. Nucleic acid was either cDNA or gDNA, and it came from T cells, B-cell-depleted T cells, or PBMCs.

Germline lookup yields CDR1 SGHAT and CDR2 FQDESV (reference sequence). V was shortened by 7 bases and J by 3 bases, with 21 bases between the two germline ends. The CDR3 is made up of 16 amino acids. Authors' analysis steps: Reference gene primer amplification yielded estimated nucleated cell counts. Profiled with immunoSEQ multiplex PCR; TCRdb holds only in-frame clones, not every one. That table is the source of V, J and clone size, and D and trimming were worked out from the DNA. Of a few hundred thousand clones listed, approximately 80% are singletons. Specimen: peripheral blood. This clonotype was sampled from a woman aged 80 or over with acute or convalescent COVID-19. The chain combines TRBV11-1 with TRBJ1-1; D perhaps matches TRBD1 (5 bases). The chain's CDR3 is CASTSPAGGEDTEAFF. In nucleotides, the CDR3 is TGTGCCAGCACCAGCCCGGCGGGGGGGGAGGACACTGAAGCTTTCTTT.